Presented here are 8 T cell receptor beta chains from one specimen sequenced in a study of early T cells in non-severe SARS-CoV-2 infection. TCRdb re-analysed the 5' RACE reads in MiXCR, keeping a single row per CDR3 protein. Of about 76,000 distinct CDR3 sequences in the sample, approximately 11% are singletons; the top ten hold about 4.8%. Source material: whole blood. The receptor source for this set is an adult who was a healthcare worker with PCR-confirmed SARS-CoV-2 infection or an uninfected control (not recorded which).

The rearrangement joins TRBV28 to TRBJ2-1, with TRBD1 identical over 8 bases. Germline V lookup: CDR1 MDHEN, CDR2 SYDVKM. CDR3 length: 16 residues. Losses at the gene ends were 6 bases for V and 4 bases for J; bases not matched to a gene: 11. CDR3 nucleotides: TGTGCCAGCAGCCCATCCGGGACAGGAGGTTACAATGAGCAGTTCTTC. Translating it yields CASSPSGTGGYNEQFF.

This clonotype has ten or more counts. The V call is TRBV5-6, the J call TRBJ2-3, with D possibly TRBD1 on 5 matching bases. CDR1 is SGHDT, CDR2 YYEEEE, per germline. Trimming took 1 base from V and 8 from J, leaving 17 bases between them. The CDR3 has 15 amino acids. The CDR3 coding sequence is TGTGCCAGCAGCTTGACAGGCAGCTCCGGCGGTACGCAGTATTTT. Residues: CASSLTGSSGGTQYF.

This sequence joins TRBV11-2 and TRBJ2-7; D not certain. V was cut by 2 bases and J by 4 bases, with 3 bases left in between. CDR3 length equals 11 residues. Germline V lookup: CDR1 SGHAT, CDR2 FQNNGV. The CDR3 spells CASSLIYEQYF. The CDR3 bases are TGTGCCAGCAGCTTAATTTACGAGCAGTACTTC.

This clonotype was counted many times. The chain employs TRBV6-5 and TRBJ2-7; possibly TRBD2 for D (6 bases). Germline V CDR1 and CDR2: MNHEY, SVGAGI. The CDR3 covers 15 residues. The germline V and J ends were trimmed by 2 bases and 3 bases, with 14 bases remaining between them. The DNA for the CDR3 is TGTGCCAGCAGTTACGGGCGGGGCAGGAGCTACGAGCAGTACTTC. This translates into CASSYGRGRSYEQYF.

As DNA, the CDR3 is TGCAGTGGCGGGGTCACAGATACGCAGTATTTT. Translating gives CSGGVTDTQYF. J is TRBJ2-3 and V is TRBV29-1; perhaps TRBD2 as D (6 bases). In germline, CDR1 is SQVTM, CDR2 ANQGSEA. The CDR3 consists of 11 residues.

V and J are TRBV7-2 and TRBJ2-3; D gene uncertain. This CDR3 is 13 amino acids long. The V gene lost 10 bases and the J gene lost 2 bases, with 13 bases spanning the gap. CDR1 and CDR2 from the germline V gene are SGHTA and FQGNSA. The CDR3 bases are TGTGCCATCCCGCGACGAGTCACAGATACGCAGTATTTT. Amino acids: CAIPRRVTDTQYF.

The rearrangement joins TRBV6-6 to TRBJ1-1; D possibly corresponds to TRBD1 (6 bases). CDR1 is MNHNY, CDR2 SVGAGI, per germline (reference sequence). This CDR3 has 13 residues. V was shortened by 7 bases and J by 1 base, with 10 bases between the two germline ends. The CDR3 here is CASTSTGNTEAFF. The DNA for the CDR3 is TGTGCCAGCACGTCGACAGGGAACACTGAAGCTTTCTTT.

This sequence joins TRBV6-5 and TRBJ2-7; D remains unclear. The V gene lost 8 bases and the J gene lost 8 bases, with 16 bases spanning the gap. Looked up from germline, CDR1 is MNHEY and CDR2 is SVGAGI. This CDR3 is built from 12 residues. Written as DNA, the CDR3 is TGTGCCAGCGAAGACCGCTATTTTAAGCAGTACTTC. It is translated as CASEDRYFKQYF.